This is a list of T cell receptor beta chains from one sample in a study of regulatory T cells in long-lasting Graves disease. TCRdb reprocessed the multiplex PCR reads with MiXCR, giving one entry per CDR3 protein. This sample yields fewer than 650,000 distinct CDR3 sequences, of which about 16% are seen a single time; 12% belongs to the top ten. The sample was also reused in another study, on T cells in Graves' hyperthyroidism and ophthalmopathy.

This specimen was peripheral blood mononuclear cells (PBMCs), taken at new diagnosis, from a patient treated with antithyroid drugs. The receptors stem from a man aged 18 to 29 with Graves disease. Both conserved end residues are part of each CDR3. The D gene is left open where the match is weak. Rows give clone size only sometimes, using once, few, many, or a class for an expanded clone.

CASSQRTATYEQYF | TGTGCCAGCAGCCAAAGGACAGCCACCTACGAGCAGTACTTC | TRBV2 | . | few | TRBJ2-7
CASLPSGRREQYF | TGTGCCAGCCTCCCCTCCGGTCGCCGGGAGCAGTACTTC | TRBV27 | . | many | TRBJ2-7
CASSLNVGYSSYEQYF | TGTGCCAGCAGCTTAAATGTCGGGTACAGCTCCTACGAGCAGTACTTC | TRBV7-9 | . | few | TRBJ2-7
CASRPGQGAIVFGADTQYF | TGTGCCAGCAGGCCGGGACAGGGGGCGATTGTGTTTGGGGCAGATACGCAGTATTTT | TRBV27 | TRBD1 | few | TRBJ2-3
CASSLRDGSYEQYF | TGTGCCAGCAGCCTCCGGGACGGCTCCTACGAGCAGTACTTC | TRBV27 | . | many | TRBJ2-7
CSVDSGSTDTQYF | TGCAGCGTTGATTCAGGGAGCACAGATACGCAGTATTTT | TRBV29-1 | . | . | TRBJ2-3
CASGAATLNEKLFF | TGTGCCAGCGGGGCCGCGACACTTAATGAAAAACTGTTTTTT | TRBV6-1 | . | many | TRBJ1-4
CSALAGHSSYYEQYF | TGCAGTGCTTTAGCGGGCCACTCCTCTTACTACGAGCAGTACTTC | TRBV20-1 | TRBD2 | many | TRBJ2-7
CASGLGQAFSYEQYF | TGTGCCAGCGGCCTGGGACAGGCATTCTCCTACGAGCAGTACTTC | TRBV6-2/TRBV6-3 | TRBD1 | . | TRBJ2-7
CASSLYRTGGTDTQYF | TGCGCCAGCAGCTTATACAGGACGGGTGGCACAGATACGCAGTATTTT | TRBV5-1 | . | many | TRBJ2-3
CASSLRGGPRGETQYF | TGTGCCAGCAGCTTAAGGGGAGGGCCCCGGGGAGAGACCCAGTACTTC | TRBV7-2 | TRBD2 | few | TRBJ2-5
CASSPRAGGFHNEQLF | TGTGCCAGCTCACCAAGAGCGGGAGGGTTCCACAATGAGCAGCTCTTC | TRBV18 | TRBD2 | . | TRBJ2-1
CASRDWTGKGETQYF | TGTGCCAGCAGGGACTGGACAGGGAAGGGAGAGACCCAGTACTTC | TRBV7-9 | TRBD1 | many | TRBJ2-5
CASRQGTFYEQYF | TGTGCCAGCAGGCAGGGGACCTTCTACGAGCAGTACTTC | TRBV2 | . | many | TRBJ2-7
CAWRHLAEETQYF | TGTGCCTGGAGGCACCTAGCGGAAGAGACCCAGTACTTC | TRBV30 | TRBD2 | many | TRBJ2-5
CASSHDLTGNQPQHF | TGTGCCAGCAGCCACGACTTGACAGGGAATCAGCCCCAGCATTTT | TRBV7-2 | TRBD1 | many | TRBJ1-5
CASSRIYGLDTGELFF | TGTGCCAGCAGTCGCATTTACGGGTTGGACACCGGGGAGCTGTTTTTT | TRBV6-2/TRBV6-3 | . | . | TRBJ2-2
CASSTRTVSGELFF | TGTGCCAGCAGTACACGGACAGTTTCCGGGGAGCTGTTTTTT | TRBV6-2/TRBV6-3 | . | . | TRBJ2-2
CAWSPQWTSPYNEQFF | TGTGCCTGGAGTCCTCAGTGGACTAGCCCCTACAATGAGCAGTTCTTC | TRBV30 | TRBD2 | few | TRBJ2-1
CASSSLGLAGGRSYNEQFF | TGTGCCAGCAGCTCTTTAGGACTAGCGGGAGGGAGGTCCTACAATGAGCAGTTCTTC | TRBV13 | TRBD2 | many | TRBJ2-1
CASRKGAWSEAFF | TGTGCCAGTAGAAAGGGGGCTTGGTCTGAAGCTTTCTTT | TRBV19 | TRBD1 | many | TRBJ1-1
CASSINPGAPTSQPQHF | TGTGCCAGCAGCATCAATCCCGGGGCCCCAACCAGTCAGCCCCAGCATTTT | TRBV6-1 | . | few | TRBJ1-5